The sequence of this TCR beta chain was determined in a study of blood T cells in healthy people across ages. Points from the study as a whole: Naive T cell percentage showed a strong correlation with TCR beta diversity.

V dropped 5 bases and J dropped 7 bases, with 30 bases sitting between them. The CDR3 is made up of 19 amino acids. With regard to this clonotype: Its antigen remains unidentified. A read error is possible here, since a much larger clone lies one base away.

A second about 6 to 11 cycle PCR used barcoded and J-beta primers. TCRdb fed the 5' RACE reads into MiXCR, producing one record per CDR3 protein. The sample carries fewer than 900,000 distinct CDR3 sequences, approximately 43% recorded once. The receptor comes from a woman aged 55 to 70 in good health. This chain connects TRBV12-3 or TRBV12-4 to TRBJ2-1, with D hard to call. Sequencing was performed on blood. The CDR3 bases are TGTGCCAGCAGTCCAGAGGTCTATACAGCTAACTCGGATCGGAATGAGCAGTTCTTC. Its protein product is CASSPEVYTANSDRNEQFF.